This T cell receptor (beta chain) comes out of a study of OX40 agonist ivuxolimab in advanced cancers. Looking at the study overall: The dose-escalation cohort was over 65% male, with a mean age of around 54 years, ranging roughly 20 to 90. Study results and limitations: With doses of 0.1 to 3.0 mg/kg, CD4+ and CD8+ blood T cells had undergone clonal expansion by week 6.

As to this clone: Its specificity is not known.

The germline gives CDR1 SQVTM, CDR2 ANQGSEA. This CDR3 has 13 amino acids. Trimming took 6 bases from V and 1 from J, leaving 13 bases between them. Assay used: immunoSEQ multiplex PCR; TCRdb lists only in-frame clones, some missing. The sample holds fewer than 90,000 clones, about 88% seen once. The receptor was isolated from an adult with an advanced solid tumor such as melanoma, head and neck, liver or kidney cancer. The sequenced sample was CD4+ or CD8+ T cells sorted from blood, obtained in a trial of the OX40 agonist ivuxolimab. This chain uses TRBV29-1 with TRBJ2-7; possible D gene TRBD2, 5 bases. CDR3 amino acids: CSVGMTTSYEQYF. The CDR3 nucleotides read TGCAGCGTCGGGATGACGACTTCCTACGAGCAGTACTTC.